A selection of T cell receptor beta chains follows, all from one sample in a study of cytomegalovirus exposure and HLA in healthy donors. Method: immunoSEQ multiplex PCR; TCRdb's copy keeps in-frame clones and lacks some. The sample holds around 150,000 clones, over 70% seen once. Material: PBMCs. The receptors shown here come from a woman aged 40 to 50 in good health and CMV-seronegative. Both conserved end residues are part of each CDR3. The order of the fields is clone size, D gene, J gene, CDR3 length, V gene, CDR3 protein, CDR3 DNA. D genes are given only for firm matches. The size field is filled for only some rows; it gives once, few, many or a size class.

>NA|NA|TRBJ1-4|14|TRBV28
CASRGPGDAEKLFF
TGTGCCAGCAGAGGGCCAGGGGACGCGGAAAAACTGTTTTTT
>NA|TRBD2|TRBJ2-3|15|TRBV7-6
CASSLAGGPPDTQYF
TGTGCCAGCAGCTTAGCGGGAGGGCCTCCAGATACGCAGTATTTT
>NA|NA|TRBJ2-7|14|TRBV11-2
CASSPGSGSYEQYF
TGTGCCAGCAGCCCCGGATCGGGTTCCTACGAGCAGTACTTC
>once|NA|TRBJ2-3|15|TRBV11-3
CASRQRRGSVDTQYF
TGTGCCAGCAGGCAACGACGGGGTTCGGTAGATACGCAGTATTTT
>NA|TRBD1|TRBJ1-6|15|TRBV11-2
CASSLEGQAYSPLHF
TGTGCCAGCAGCTTAGAGGGACAGGCCTATTCACCCCTCCACTTT
>NA|TRBD1|TRBJ1-2|15|TRBV11-2
CASSLGTGGSRGYTF
TGTGCCAGCAGCTTGGGGACAGGGGGCTCTAGAGGCTACACCTTC
>NA|TRBD1|TRBJ2-4|18|TRBV19
CASSQGQLNPLAKNIQYF
TGTGCCAGTAGTCAGGGACAGCTAAATCCTCTAGCCAAAAACATTCAGTACTTC
>NA|TRBD2|TRBJ2-5|16|TRBV6-5
CASSYSGGAGGETQYF
TGTGCCAGCAGTTACTCCGGGGGGGCCGGAGGGGAGACCCAGTACTTC
>few|NA|TRBJ2-1|13|TRBV28
CASSFGGSNEQFF
TGTGCCAGCAGTTTTGGAGGATCCAATGAGCAGTTCTTC
>NA|TRBD2|TRBJ2-2|14|TRBV28
CATLAAGRNGELFF
TGTGCCACCCTAGCGGCAGGGAGGAACGGGGAGCTGTTTTTT
>NA|NA|TRBJ2-7|14|TRBV6-4
CASSDLQNVYEQYF
TGTGCCAGCAGTGATTTGCAGAATGTCTACGAGCAGTACTTC
>NA|TRBD1|TRBJ1-5|14|TRBV28
CASRETGGGQPQHF
TGTGCCAGCAGAGAAACAGGGGGCGGACAGCCCCAGCATTTT
>NA|NA|TRBJ2-3|11|TRBV2
CASRDKSTQYF
TGTGCCAGCAGAGACAAGAGTACGCAGTATTTT
>NA|NA|TRBJ1-1|13|TRBV5-6
CASSPGLNTEAFF
TGTGCCAGCAGCCCAGGGTTGAACACTGAAGCTTTCTTT
>NA|NA|TRBJ2-3|13|TRBV7-3
CASSLTRSDTQYF
TGTGCCAGCAGCTTAACGAGGTCAGATACGCAGTATTTT
>once|TRBD1|TRBJ1-4|17|TRBV4-2
CASSHASTGQRVEKLFF
TGTGCCAGCAGCCATGCATCCACGGGACAGCGGGTCGAAAAACTGTTTTTT
>NA|TRBD2|TRBJ2-3|19|TRBV7-6
CASSLRGWGTSGFTDTQYF
TGTGCCAGCAGCTTAAGGGGTTGGGGGACTAGCGGGTTCACAGATACGCAGTATTTT
>NA|TRBD1|TRBJ2-2|16|TRBV5-1
CVSSFTGTGITGELFF
TGCGTCAGCAGCTTTACCGGGACAGGTATCACCGGGGAGCTGTTTTTT
>NA|TRBD1|TRBJ2-2|15|TRBV5-1
CASSLGDRATGELFF
TGCGCCAGCAGCTTGGGGGACAGGGCCACCGGGGAGCTGTTTTTT
>NA|NA|TRBJ1-2|16|TRBV6-5
CASSYSLGAIPIDYTF
TGTGCCAGCAGTTACTCGCTGGGGGCAATCCCGATTGACTACACCTTC
>NA|TRBD2|TRBJ2-7|15|TRBV7-9
CASSLEAGRSYEQYF
TGTGCCAGCAGCTTAGAAGCGGGAAGGTCCTACGAGCAGTACTTC